The rows below give T cell receptor beta chains drawn from one sample of a study of PD-1 blockade in classical Hodgkin lymphoma. The table came from immunoSEQ multiplex PCR; TCRdb's copy has only in-frame clones and leaves some out. Here the sample spans 60,000 to 75,000 clones, about nine tenths being singletons. Sequenced material: peripheral blood mononuclear cells (PBMCs), taken at baseline. These receptors came from a human donor with classical Hodgkin lymphoma. Each CDR3 is given with its conserved first and last residue. D genes are given only for firm matches. Only some rows state a clone size, as once, few, many or a class for expanded clones.

D | size | J | V | CDR3 | DNA
. | . | TRBJ2-7 | TRBV21-1 | CASSLPSDRVGGYEQYF | TGTGCCAGCAGCCTCCCGTCGGACAGGGTAGGGGGCTACGAGCAGTACTTC
TRBD1 | . | TRBJ2-1 | TRBV5-4 | CASSLLNTGGTNEQFF | TGTGCCAGCAGCTTGTTGAATACAGGGGGGACTAATGAGCAGTTCTTC
. | . | TRBJ2-2 | TRBV5-1 | CASTTKSESGELFF | TGCGCCAGCACTACAAAGAGCGAGTCCGGGGAGCTGTTTTTT
. | . | TRBJ2-7 | TRBV15 | CATGYRENHEQYF | TGTGCCACCGGGTACAGGGAGAACCACGAGCAGTACTTC
. | . | TRBJ2-3 | TRBV27 | CASSFIPGTDTQYF | TGTGCCAGCAGTTTCATTCCTGGCACAGATACGCAGTATTTT
TRBD1 | . | TRBJ1-2 | TRBV11-2 | CASSLQGEGGYTF | TGTGCCAGCAGCTTGCAGGGGGAAGGGGGCTACACCTTC
. | . | TRBJ1-1 | TRBV21-1 | CASTPGGYHDEAFF | TGTGCCAGCACCCCGGGAGGGTACCATGACGAGGCTTTCTTT
. | . | TRBJ2-6 | TRBV19 | CASSIWTVPSGANVLTF | TGTGCCAGTAGTATATGGACAGTACCCTCTGGGGCCAACGTCCTGACTTTC
TRBD2 | . | TRBJ2-1 | TRBV11-3 | CASSFGTGLKFF | TGTGCCAGCAGCTTTGGAACGGGACTAAAGTTCTTC
. | . | TRBJ2-1 | TRBV5-6 | CASSLALAYSYNEQFF | TGTGCCAGCAGCTTGGCCCTAGCGTACTCCTACAATGAGCAGTTCTTC
. | . | TRBJ1-4 | TRBV5-1 | CASSPRGASNEKLFF | TGCGCCAGCAGCCCCAGGGGAGCGTCTAATGAAAAACTGTTTTTT
TRBD1 | . | TRBJ1-5 | TRBV28 | CASSSHFGQGNQPQHF | TGTGCCAGCAGTTCCCACTTCGGACAGGGGAATCAGCCCCAGCATTTT
. | . | TRBJ2-7 | TRBV27 | CASSLTSHYEQYF | TGTGCCAGCAGTTTAACCAGCCACTACGAGCAGTACTTC
. | . | TRBJ1-2 | TRBV7-2 | CASSLSQNTMVNHGYTF | TGTGCCAGCAGCTTAAGCCAGAACACGATGGTAAACCATGGCTACACCTTC
. | . | TRBJ2-3 | TRBV4-2 | CASSQEAGRGVLPSTDTQYF | TGTGCCAGCAGCCAAGAAGCAGGCAGGGGGGTTCTGCCTAGCACAGATACGCAGTATTTT
. | few | TRBJ1-5 | TRBV7-6 | CASSRTENQPQHF | TGTGCCAGCAGCCGCACAGAAAATCAGCCCCAGCATTTT
TRBD1 | . | TRBJ2-7 | TRBV29-1 | CSVLGDRGFSGSYEQYF | TGCAGCGTCCTGGGGGACAGGGGCTTCAGTGGTTCCTACGAGCAGTACTTC